This TCR beta chain is drawn from a study of Ad26.COV2.S vaccination and SARS-CoV-2 variants. Assay used: immunoSEQ multiplex PCR; TCRdb lists only in-frame clones, some missing. This table has hundreds of thousands of clones, around 90% appearing once. The V gene lost 1 base and the J gene lost 0 bases, with 11 bases spanning the gap. Germline V gene lookup returns CDR1 SGHAT and CDR2 FQNNGV. This CDR3 has 16 amino acids. The treatment denotes: 15 to 20 received Ad26.COV2.S at low or high dose, single or two shots; roughly five received placebo; per-sample allocation not given. Vaccine and placebo recipients were sampled on day 63 after the first injection.

The source of this sequence is a person aged 18 to 65 who received the Ad26.COV2.S COVID-19 vaccine or a placebo. Sequencing used peripheral blood, obtained in a trial of Ad26.COV2.S vaccine versus placebo. The chain recombines TRBV11-2 with TRBJ2-3, with no clear D. The CDR3 spells CASSLAVMESTDTQYF. The CDR3 DNA reads TGTGCCAGCAGCTTAGCTGTGATGGAGAGCACAGATACGCAGTATTTT.